This T cell receptor beta chain was sequenced for a study of B cell selection in AIRE deficiency. Only in-frame clones appear in the TCRdb table, and some are missing; sequencing was by immunoSEQ multiplex PCR. The table shows approximately 26,000 clones, with around 92% occurring only once. Study-wide results and limits: Only 9.3% of 3657 shared Treg sequences were patient-specific; about 33% healthy-specific. Tconv and Treg cells from AIRE-deficient patients resembled healthy donors in TCRBV usage, CDR3 length and diversity.

This clone was counted only a few times. The antigen is unknown. The germline gives CDR1 MNHNS, CDR2 SASEGT. The junction had 14 bases not matched to a gene; V was cut back by 4 bases and J by 6 bases. The CDR3 totals 17 residues. Sorted regulatory T cells were CD4-positive, CD25-high and CD127-low or negative. Controls came from healthy donors unrelated to patients. The origin of this receptor is a human donor in good health. The rearrangement links TRBV6-1 to TRBJ2-2, with 7 nucleotides matching TRBD2. Sequencing was carried out using CD4+CD25+ Tregs sorted from PBMCs. DNA of the CDR3: TGTGCCAGCAGTGGGTCTGCTAGGCGGGGGTATTCCGGGGAGCTGTTTTTT. Its protein product is CASSGSARRGYSGELFF.